These T cell receptor beta chains were read from a single sample in a study of technical replicates of blood from several donors. Libraries were prepared by immunoSEQ multiplex PCR; TCRdb keeps only in-frame clonotypes and omits some of them. Seen here are around 76,000 clones, roughly 96% observed once, and the top ten hold approximately 0.2%. Input material: T cells isolated from PBMCs. The source is a human donor in good health. The CDR3 runs from the conserved cysteine through the conserved F or W. The D gene is left open where the match is weak. Clone size is stated in some rows and not others, as once, few, many or a class when expanded.

clone_size,j_call,d_call,v_call,cdr3_nt,cdr3_aa
-,TRBJ2-3,-,TRBV5-1,TGCGCCAGCCGGGGGATCGCTAGCACAGATACGCAGTATTTT,CASRGIASTDTQYF
-,TRBJ2-7,TRBD1,TRBV7-9,TGTGCCAGCGGAACAGGGGTGACCTACGAGCAGTACTTC,CASGTGVTYEQYF
-,TRBJ2-3,-,TRBV27,TGTGCCAGCAGTTTAGGCGGGAGCACAGATACGCAGTATTTT,CASSLGGSTDTQYF
-,TRBJ2-7,TRBD1,TRBV5-8,TGTGCCAGCAGCGTCAGACAGGGGGCTTACGAGCAGTACTTC,CASSVRQGAYEQYF
-,TRBJ2-1,TRBD1,TRBV30,TGTGCCTGGGAGACAGGGGCCAGCCGAGATAATGAGCAGTTCTTC,CAWETGASRDNEQFF
-,TRBJ1-3,-,TRBV28,TGTGCCAGCAGTTTATCTTCGGGAAACACCATATATTTT,CASSLSSGNTIYF
-,TRBJ2-1,-,TRBV30,TGTGCCTGGAGAGAAGGGGCTTCCCCCTACAATGAGCAGTTCTTC,CAWREGASPYNEQFF
once,TRBJ1-4,TRBD1,TRBV5-1,TGCGCCAGCAGCGAGCCGGGACAGGGGGCTAAGAAACTGTTTTTT,CASSEPGQGAKKLFF
-,TRBJ2-3,-,TRBV11-3,TGTGCCAACGGCCCCGGACAGCACACAGATACGCAGTATTTT,CANGPGQHTDTQYF
-,TRBJ2-7,TRBD1,TRBV11-3,TGTGCCAGCAGCGCCCCATACGTAGGGGGCGACGAGCAGTACTTC,CASSAPYVGGDEQYF
-,TRBJ2-7,TRBD2,TRBV5-4,TGTGCCAGCAGCGATAGCGGGAGGGCGGGGGAGCAGTACTTC,CASSDSGRAGEQYF
-,TRBJ1-1,TRBD1,TRBV4-1,TGCGCCAGCAGCCAAGGACAGGGGGAGACCACTGAAGCTTTCTTT,CASSQGQGETTEAFF
-,TRBJ1-5,TRBD1,TRBV2,TGTGCCAGCAGCGAGTTAAACAGGGGCAGCCAGCCCCAGCATTTT,CASSELNRGSQPQHF
-,TRBJ2-5,-,TRBV6-1,TGTGCCAGCAGTGGCACACAGGGCAAGCAAGAGACCCAGTACTTC,CASSGTQGKQETQYF
-,TRBJ1-2,TRBD1,TRBV19,TGTGCCAGTAGTATGATCGAGGGACAGTTGGGCTATGGCTACACCTTC,CASSMIEGQLGYGYTF
-,TRBJ2-7,TRBD2,TRBV4-2,TGTGCCAGCAGCCAAGATGGGAGGGGCGAGCAGTACTTC,CASSQDGRGEQYF
-,TRBJ2-1,TRBD2,TRBV7-7,TGTGCCAGCAGCCCGGGACTAGCGGGAGAGAATGAGCAGTTCTTC,CASSPGLAGENEQFF
-,TRBJ1-1,-,TRBV4-1,TGCGCCAGCAGCCAAGACTACCGGGGTTTCGGAGCTTTCTTT,CASSQDYRGFGAFF
-,TRBJ2-7,TRBD2,TRBV10-1,TGCGCCAGCAGTGATAAACCGGGACTAGCGGATTACGAGCAGTACTTC,CASSDKPGLADYEQYF
once,TRBJ1-1,-,TRBV2,TGTGCCAGCAGTGCCAGGGTCCCTGAAGCTTTCTTT,CASSARVPEAFF
-,TRBJ2-3,TRBD2,TRBV5-1,TGCGCCAGCAGCTTGGGTAGCGGGGGGGCCGGAGATACGCAGTATTTT,CASSLGSGGAGDTQYF
-,TRBJ2-1,TRBD2,TRBV28,TGTGCCAGCAGTCCTAGCGGGAGGGGCTACAATGAGCAGTTCTTC,CASSPSGRGYNEQFF
-,TRBJ1-5,TRBD1,TRBV18,TGTGCCAGCTCACCCTGGGACAGGGAGATCAATCAGCCCCAGCATTTT,CASSPWDREINQPQHF
-,TRBJ2-2,TRBD2,TRBV5-1,TGCGCCAGCAGCTTCCTAGCGGAGAACACCGGGGAGCTGTTTTTT,CASSFLAENTGELFF
-,TRBJ1-1,-,TRBV15,TGTGCCACCAGCACTGACAGGCCTCGAGATACTGAAGCTTTCTTT,CATSTDRPRDTEAFF
-,TRBJ2-7,TRBD1,TRBV28,TGTGCCAGCAGGAAGTACAGGGGACAGGACGAGCAGTACTTC,CASRKYRGQDEQYF
-,TRBJ2-7,-,TRBV4-1,TGCGCCAGCAGCCAAGATCTGGGGAGCGAGCAGTACTTC,CASSQDLGSEQYF
-,TRBJ2-1,-,TRBV5-1,TGCGCCAGCAGCTTGGCCGGGGGACGGAATGAGCAGTTCTTC,CASSLAGGRNEQFF
-,TRBJ2-7,TRBD2,TRBV13,TGTGCCAGCAGCTTAGGCCGTTGGCTAGCGGGAGGGCCGAGGCAGTACTTC,CASSLGRWLAGGPRQYF
once,TRBJ2-4,-,TRBV6-5,TGTGCCAGCAGTAGACACGTGCTAGCCAAAAACATTCAGTACTTC,CASSRHVLAKNIQYF
-,TRBJ1-1,-,TRBV4-1,TGCGCCAGCAGCCAACCCTCAGTGGACACTGAAGCTTTCTTT,CASSQPSVDTEAFF
-,TRBJ1-4,-,TRBV2,TGTGCCAGCAGTGTGGGGGGGTCTGGTAATGAAAAACTGTTTTTT,CASSVGGSGNEKLFF
-,TRBJ2-3,-,TRBV10-3,TGTGCCATCAGGGAGCGAGAAACGTCAGATACGCAGTATTTT,CAIRERETSDTQYF
-,TRBJ2-7,-,TRBV28,TGTGCCAGCAGGAGGGTAGCTGAGCCCCTCGAGCAGTACTTC,CASRRVAEPLEQYF
-,TRBJ1-1,TRBD1,TRBV7-2,TGTGCCAGCACCAGGGACAGGGGAAACACTGAAGCTTTCTTT,CASTRDRGNTEAFF
-,TRBJ1-1,-,TRBV7-9,TGTGCCAGCAGCCCTAGCCGAAATCGGGTGAACACTGAAGCTTTCTTT,CASSPSRNRVNTEAFF
-,TRBJ2-7,-,TRBV6-1,TGTGCCAGCAGTGAAGCGGCGACGGAGATCTACGAGCAGTACTTC,CASSEAATEIYEQYF
-,TRBJ2-7,-,TRBV7-2,TGTGCCAGCAGTCCGTTTAGGGGGATGGAGCAGTACTTC,CASSPFRGMEQYF